Included here is one T cell receptor (beta chain) sequence, with context. The time point: recipient sample about 28 days before transplant, after cytoreduction. This record belongs to a study of T cell clonotyping in hematopoietic cell transplantation. The data were produced by immunoSEQ multiplex PCR, yet TCRdb's version contains in-frame clones alone and is incomplete. This sample has about 20,000 clones, with about 90% found just once. The germline CDR1 and CDR2 sequences are PRHDT and FYEKMQ (reference sequence). CDR3 length: 13 amino acids. Deletions cut 4 bases from V and 7 bases from J, with 8 bases between.

The sample was peripheral blood mononuclear cells, taken before stem cell transplant. The chain recombines TRBV13 with TRBJ1-6; the D is unclear. This clonotype was obtained from a man aged 18 to 30 with biphenotypic leukemia. Some clones in this sample may be carry-over from other donors' samples. The CDR3 spells CASSSVLNSPLHF. The CDR3 nucleotides read TGTGCCAGCAGCTCCGTACTGAATTCACCCCTCCACTTT.